This TCR beta chain is drawn from a study of Ad26.COV2.S vaccination and SARS-CoV-2 variants. The protocol was immunoSEQ multiplex PCR, while the TCRdb copy is restricted to in-frame clones and leaves out a portion. The sample shows approximately 300,000 clones, around 84% of them seen only once. The treatment here: over 15 received Ad26.COV2.S at low or high dose, single or two shots; 5 received placebo; per-sample allocation not given. Repertoires come from day 63 after the first vaccine or placebo injection. The V end lost 0 bases, the J end lost 9 bases, and 11 bases lay between the germline ends. This CDR3 is 13 amino acids long. Germline-derived CDR1 and CDR2 are SGHAT and FQNNGV.

The source is a person aged 18-60 years who received the Ad26.COV2.S COVID-19 vaccine or a placebo. V gene TRBV11-2 combines with J gene TRBJ1-2; D may be TRBD1 (6 bases). This specimen consisted of peripheral blood, obtained in a trial of Ad26.COV2.S vaccine versus placebo. CDR3 protein: CASSLEGQGSYTF. The CDR3 DNA sequence: TGTGCCAGCAGCTTAGAGGGTCAGGGGAGCTACACCTTC.